Described below is a single T cell receptor (beta chain) sequence and its context. The data originate from a study of control samples from healthy donors and cancer patients. V was pared by 3 bases and J by 5 bases, with 20 bases between. CDR3 length equals 16 residues. The germline V gene encodes CDR1 SGDLS and CDR2 YYNGEE. Measured with immunoSEQ multiplex PCR; TCRdb has only the in-frame clones, and not every one. Here the sample spans 40,000 or so clones, more than 70% being singletons. What was sequenced was PBMCs. The rearrangement uses TRBV9 and TRBJ1-1; D is possibly TRBD1 (5 bases). The origin of this receptor is a woman aged 55 to 70 with lung cancer. DNA for the CDR3: TGTGCCAGCAGCGCCCGCCGCCAGGGAGGGGATACTGAAGCTTTCTTT. It is translated as CASSARRQGGDTEAFF.